This T cell receptor (beta chain) is drawn from a study of blood T cell repertoires in COVID-19. Across the whole study: Both acute and convalescent COVID-19 samples were obtained from the United States, Italy and Spain.

How the authors handled the data: Nucleated cell counts were estimated from reference gene primer amplification. This table comes from immunoSEQ multiplex PCR, and its TCRdb copy is limited to in-frame clones, with some not included. From that table come the V and J calls and clone size; the DNA was used to work out D and trimming. Altogether some 300,000 clones are present, 89% being singletons, with the ten largest covering roughly a tenth. Participants came from some 23 US areas, aged roughly 18 to 89 years. Recovery meant two consecutive negative NP/OP PCR tests, professional clearance, or resolved symptoms. Sample: PBMCs or T cells enriched from blood (not recorded which). The TCR sequence derives from a woman aged 40 to 55 who had recovered from COVID-19.

CDR3 sequence (DNA): TGCGCCAGCAGCCCGGTAGGGACAGGGGACGAAAAACTGTTTTTT. This translates into CASSPVGTGDEKLFF. The chain couples TRBV4-1 to TRBJ1-4, with 10 bases that match TRBD1. The CDR3 contains 15 residues. V lost 4 bases, J lost 8 bases, and 7 bases stayed unmatched. Germline assignment: CDR1 MGHRA and CDR2 YSYEKL.